These 15 T cell receptor beta chains originate from one sample sequenced in a study of blood T cell repertoires in COVID-19. TCRdb keeps only in-frame clones here, not all; method: immunoSEQ multiplex PCR. This repertoire shows 150,000 to 200,000 clones, around 79% found once; its top ten account for approximately 26%. The sequenced sample consisted of peripheral blood. The receptors here all came from a woman between 65 and 79 years old with acute or convalescent COVID-19.

The V and J genes are TRBV4-2 and TRBJ1-2, with D uncertain. CDR3 size: 15 residues. V lost 4 bases and J lost 2, with 14 bases in between. Germline loops: CDR1 LGHNA, CDR2 YNFKEQ. CDR3 in amino acids: CASSPHAHFNYGYTF. CDR3 bases: TGTGCCAGCAGCCCTCACGCCCACTTCAACTATGGCTACACCTTC.

The rearrangement joins TRBV5-6 to TRBJ1-3, with D maybe TRBD1 (6 bases). V lost 2 bases and J lost 2, with 20 bases in between. The length of the CDR3 is 18 residues. CDR1 and CDR2 from the germline V gene are SGHDT and YYEEEE. DNA of the CDR3: TGTGCCAGCAGCTTCCGCGGGAGTACTGGGGGCGCTGGAAACACCATATATTTT. Translating gives CASSFRGSTGGAGNTIYF.

This clone was seen just once. This chain links TRBV2 with TRBJ2-6; D may be TRBD1 (6 bases). From germline, CDR1 is SNHLY and CDR2 FYNNEI. The V and J ends lost 5 bases and 7 bases respectively, with 9 bases between them. The CDR3 length is 13 residues. The CDR3 nucleotides read TGTGCCAGCAGTCTACAGGGAGCCAACGTCCTGACTTTC. Translated: CASSLQGANVLTF.

This chain links TRBV5-1 with TRBJ1-4; the match to TRBD1 covers 7 bases. Losses at the gene ends were 4 bases for V and 6 bases for J; bases not matched to a gene: 9. In germline, CDR1 is SGHRS, CDR2 YFSETQ. The CDR3 has 15 residues. The CDR3 protein is CASSSRGWTDEKLFF. The DNA for the CDR3 is TGCGCCAGCAGCAGCAGGGGGTGGACTGATGAAAAACTGTTTTTT.

A word on this clone: Different DNA sequences within this sample yield the same CDR3. The chain uses TRBV5-6 and TRBJ1-5, with TRBD1 identical over 9 bases. The CDR3 runs to 15 residues. Germline CDR1 reads SGHDT; CDR2 reads YYEEEE. V lost 4 bases and J lost 3; bases outside the gene matches: 5. The CDR3 protein is CASSLTGGYNQPQHF. CDR3 nucleotides: TGTGCCAGCAGCCTTACAGGGGGCTACAATCAGCCCCAGCATTTT.

The rearrangement joins TRBV27 to TRBJ2-1, with 9 bases fitting TRBD1. V gave up 6 bases and J gave up 8 bases; unmatched junction bases: 14. Germline CDR1 MNHEY, CDR2 SMNVEV (reference sequence). This CDR3 has 16 residues. This CDR3 is CASRLPGTGRMDEQFF. In DNA form, the CDR3 reads TGTGCCAGCAGACTACCCGGGACAGGGCGGATGGATGAGCAGTTCTTC.

The sample holds a few counts of this clone. The CDR3 region is CASSLLTGLDYGYTF. The CDR3, as DNA: TGCGCCAGCAGCTTGTTAACAGGTCTTGACTATGGCTACACCTTC. The gene calls are TRBV5-1 and TRBJ1-2, with D perhaps TRBD1 (5 bases). V was cut by 1 base and J by 3 bases, with 13 bases left in between. The CDR3 has 15 residues. The germline CDR1 and CDR2 sequences are SGHRS and YFSETQ. The whole variable domain, filled in from reference TRBV5-1 and TRBJ1-2, reads KAGVTQTPRYLIKTRGQQVTLSCSPISGHRSVSWYQQTPGQGLQFLFEYFSETQRNKGNFPGRFSGRQFSNSRSEMNVSTLELGDSALYLCASSLLTGLDYGYTFGSGTRLTVV.

This clone occurred many times. The V call is TRBV3-1 (or the pseudogene TRBV3-2), the J call TRBJ2-2; 8 bases agree with TRBD2. The CDR3 is made up of 16 amino acids. V lost 4 bases to trimming and J lost 4 bases; unmatched junction nucleotides: 8. CDR1 and CDR2 from the germline V gene are LGHDT and YNNKEL (reference sequence). CDR3 in amino acids: CASSRYSGSGTGELFF. In DNA, the CDR3 is TGTGCCAGCAGCCGCTACAGCGGGAGTGGCACCGGGGAGCTGTTTTTT.

The V and J genes are TRBV29-1 and TRBJ2-2; D is uncertain. Deletions cut 6 bases from V and 5 bases from J, with 7 bases between. CDR1 and CDR2 from the germline V gene are SQVTM and ANQGSEA. This CDR3 spans 11 amino acids. The CDR3 DNA reads TGCAGCGTACGCCTAACCGGGGAGCTGTTTTTT. Its protein is CSVRLTGELFF.

The CDR3 spells CASSHRTGKAGANVLTF. CDR3 nucleotide sequence: TGTGCCAGCAGCCATAGGACAGGGAAAGCTGGGGCCAACGTCCTGACTTTC. The rearrangement links TRBV3-1 (or the pseudogene TRBV3-2) to TRBJ2-6; 8 bases match TRBD1. The germline V gene has CDR1 LGHDT and CDR2 YNNKEL (reference sequence). The CDR3 totals 17 residues. V shed 3 bases and J 2 bases; nucleotides not matched to a gene: 6.

V is TRBV19 and J is TRBJ2-5, with D possibly being TRBD2 (5 bases). CDR1 and CDR2 from the germline V gene are LNHDA and SQIVND (reference sequence). V was cut by 1 base and J by 2 bases, with 11 bases left in between. The CDR3 sequence is 15 residues long. The CDR3 here is CASSIVATGQETQYF. In nucleotides, the CDR3 is TGTGCCAGTAGTATAGTAGCGACGGGGCAAGAGACCCAGTACTTC.

The chain is built from TRBV19 and TRBJ2-5; D uncertain. Trimming stripped 5 bases from V and 1 base from J, with 14 bases between. The germline V gene has CDR1 LNHDA and CDR2 SQIVND (reference sequence). The CDR3 length is 15 residues. CDR3 DNA sequence: TGTGCCAGTAGTTCCCGGGTAGGCGGCCAAGAGACCCAGTACTTC. Amino acids: CASSSRVGGQETQYF.

This sequence joins TRBV19 and TRBJ1-5; 9 bases fit TRBD1. There are 16 residues in the CDR3. V shed 5 bases and J 8 bases; nucleotides not matched to a gene: 13. From germline, CDR1 is LNHDA and CDR2 SQIVND (reference sequence). Here the CDR3 DNA reads TGTGCCAGTAGTCCGCCAGGACAGGGGAATTGGGAGCCCCAGCATTTT. Its protein product is CASSPPGQGNWEPQHF.

The V call is TRBV15, the J call TRBJ2-7, with TRBD1 matching over 10 bases. Germline V lookup: CDR1 LNHNV, CDR2 YYDKDF (reference sequence). V shed 2 bases and J 3 bases; nucleotides not matched to a gene: 4. This CDR3 region has 15 residues. The CDR3 spells CATSRPGQGIYEQYF. Here the CDR3 DNA reads TGTGCCACCAGCAGACCGGGACAGGGGATCTACGAGCAGTACTTC.

The chain uses TRBV6-1 and TRBJ1-5; a weak D match, TRBD1 (6 bases). The length of the CDR3 is 18 residues. Germline V gene lookup returns CDR1 MNHNS and CDR2 SASEGT. V was clipped by 4 bases and J by 0 bases, with 19 bases between them. The CDR3 loop reads CASSVPGHQTYSNQPQHF. The CDR3 coding sequence is TGTGCCAGCAGTGTTCCGGGACACCAGACATATAGCAATCAGCCCCAGCATTTT.